The T cell receptor beta chain described here comes from a study of control samples from healthy donors and cancer patients. This table comes from immunoSEQ multiplex PCR, and its TCRdb copy is limited to in-frame clones, with some not included. The sample lists tens of thousands of clones; roughly 87% were seen once. Germline loops: CDR1 KGHSH, CDR2 LQKENI. J gave up 5 bases and V 2 bases, and 5 bases lay outside the gene matches. CDR3 size: 15 residues. The chain carries TRBV18 and TRBJ2-1; 8 nucleotides agree with TRBD2. The sequenced sample was blood. The sequence came from a woman aged 50 to 60 in good health. CDR3 DNA: TGTGCCAGCTCACCAAAGATAGCGGGGAACAATGAGCAGTTCTTC. Protein: CASSPKIAGNNEQFF.